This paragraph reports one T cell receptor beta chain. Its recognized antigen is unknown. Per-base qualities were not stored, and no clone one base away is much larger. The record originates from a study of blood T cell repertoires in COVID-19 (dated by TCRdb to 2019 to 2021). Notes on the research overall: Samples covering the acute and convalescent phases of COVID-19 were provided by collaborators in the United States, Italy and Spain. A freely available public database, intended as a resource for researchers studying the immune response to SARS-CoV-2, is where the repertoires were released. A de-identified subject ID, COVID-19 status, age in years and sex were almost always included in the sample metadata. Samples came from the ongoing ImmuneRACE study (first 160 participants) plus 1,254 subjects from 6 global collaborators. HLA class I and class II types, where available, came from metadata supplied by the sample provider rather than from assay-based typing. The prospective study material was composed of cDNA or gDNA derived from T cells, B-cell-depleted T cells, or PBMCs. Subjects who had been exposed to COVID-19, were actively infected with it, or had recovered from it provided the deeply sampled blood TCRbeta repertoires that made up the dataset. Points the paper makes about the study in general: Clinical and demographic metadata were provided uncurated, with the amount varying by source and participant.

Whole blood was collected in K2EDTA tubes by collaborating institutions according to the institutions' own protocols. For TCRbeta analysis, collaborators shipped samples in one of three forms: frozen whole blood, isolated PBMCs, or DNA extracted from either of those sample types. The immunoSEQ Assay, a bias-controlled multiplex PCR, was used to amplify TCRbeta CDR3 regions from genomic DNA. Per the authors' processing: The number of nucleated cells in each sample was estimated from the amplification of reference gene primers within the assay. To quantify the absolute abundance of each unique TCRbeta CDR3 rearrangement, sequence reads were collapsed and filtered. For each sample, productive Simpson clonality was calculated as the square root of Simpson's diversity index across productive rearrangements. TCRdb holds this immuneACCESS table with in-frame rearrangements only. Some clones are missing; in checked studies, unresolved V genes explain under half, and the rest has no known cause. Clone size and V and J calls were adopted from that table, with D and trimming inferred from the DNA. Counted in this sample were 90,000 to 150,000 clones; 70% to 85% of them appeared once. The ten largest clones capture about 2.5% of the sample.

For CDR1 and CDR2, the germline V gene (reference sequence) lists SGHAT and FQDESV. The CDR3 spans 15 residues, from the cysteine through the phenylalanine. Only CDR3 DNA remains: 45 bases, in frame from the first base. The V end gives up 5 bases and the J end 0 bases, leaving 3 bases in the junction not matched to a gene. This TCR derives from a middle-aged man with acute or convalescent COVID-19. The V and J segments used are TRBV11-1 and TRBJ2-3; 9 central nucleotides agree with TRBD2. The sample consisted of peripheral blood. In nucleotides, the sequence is TGTGCCAGCAGCCGGCTAGCGGGAAGCACAGATACGCAGTATTTT. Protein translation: CASSRLAGSTDTQYF.